The 25 T cell receptor beta chains below come from one sample, sequenced in a study of T-cell reconstitution after alpha-beta-depleted transplantation in children. Preparation of the TCRbeta library was carried out with unique molecular identifiers. TCRdb re-analysed the PCR reads in MiXCR, keeping a single row per CDR3 protein. The sample has fewer than 1 million distinct CDR3 sequences; approximately 15% are singletons. The specimen was PBMCs, mostly from graft donor cells, collected 360 days after TCRalphabeta/CD19-depleted stem cell transplant. These receptors all stem from a male patient younger than 18 who had a stem cell transplant for acute lymphoblastic leukemia, so the T cells may come from the graft donor.

This clonotype showed up just a few times. The chain couples TRBV5-6 to TRBJ1-1; 8 positions agree with TRBD1. Germline V gene data show CDR1 as SGHDT and CDR2 as YYEEEE. Trimming cost V 4 bases and J 10 bases; bases outside gene matches: 6. CDR3 length equals 12 residues. CDR3 in amino acids: CASSTGQGRAFF. The DNA for the CDR3 is TGTGCCAGCAGCACCGGACAGGGTAGAGCTTTCTTT.

The CDR3 reads CASSNLDSNQPQHF. Written as DNA, the CDR3 is TGTGCCAGCAGCAACCTTGATAGCAATCAGCCCCAGCATTTT. This chain joins TRBV7-9 and TRBJ1-5; unclear D gene. The germline V gene encodes CDR1 SEHNR and CDR2 FQNEAQ (reference sequence). The CDR3 loop spans 14 amino acids. The V end was cut by 5 bases, the J end by 0 bases, with 8 bases between.

This chain joins TRBV20-1 and TRBJ2-1, with TRBD2 matching 8 bases. V lost 5 bases, J lost 0 bases, and 9 bases stayed unmatched. CDR1 DFQATT and CDR2 SNEGSKA come from the germline V gene (reference sequence). The CDR3 extends over 16 amino acids. The DNA for the CDR3 is TGCAGTGCTCCTAACCTAGCGGGTAACTCCTACAATGAGCAGTTCTTC. This translates into CSAPNLAGNSYNEQFF.

This chain connects TRBV20-1 to TRBJ2-3; TRBD2 matches 7 bases. The V and J ends lost 6 bases and 1 base, in that order; junction bases with no gene match: 10. Germline assignment: CDR1 DFQATT and CDR2 SNEGSKA (reference sequence). This CDR3 is built from 15 residues. The DNA for the CDR3 is TGCAGTGCCCCTTCGGGGGGATGGGGCACAGATACGCAGTATTTT. Amino acids: CSAPSGGWGTDTQYF.

In the case of this clonotype: A junction end diverges from the germline sequence, so it may reflect a read error. The rearrangement links TRBV3-1 to TRBJ1-2; 8 bases match TRBD1. The CDR3 length is 15 residues. Germline lookup yields CDR1 LGHDT and CDR2 YNNKEL (reference sequence). CDR3 nucleotides: TGTGCCAGCAGCCAAGAAATTGAGGACAGGGAGGATGGTATCTTC. Its protein is CASSQEIEDREDGIF.

The chain has TRBV10-3 and TRBJ2-5; D call uncertain. Germline loops: CDR1 ENHRY, CDR2 SYGVKD. The CDR3 is made up of 14 amino acids. V was trimmed by 2 bases and J by 5 bases, leaving 12 bases between them. The CDR3 nucleotides are TGTGCCATCAGTGAGACAGCGCGGTGGGAGACCCAGTACTTC. Encoded protein: CAISETARWETQYF.

V is TRBV29-1 and J is TRBJ1-2; unclear D gene. V shed 5 bases and J shed 4 bases, with 8 bases lying between them. From germline, CDR1 is SQVTM and CDR2 ANQGSEA. The CDR3 loop spans 11 amino acids. The CDR3 is CSVRASYGYTF. The DNA of the CDR3 is TGCAGCGTTCGTGCTTCCTATGGCTACACCTTC.

This chain links TRBV15 with TRBJ1-5, with a possible D match to TRBD1 (5 bases). CDR1 and CDR2 (germline): LNHNV, YYDKDF (reference sequence). Trimming cost V 0 bases and J 0 bases, with 12 bases left between them. There are 17 residues in the CDR3. Here the CDR3 DNA reads TGTGCCACCAGCAGAGATAAGGGGCCATATAGCAATCAGCCCCAGCATTTT. Encoded protein: CATSRDKGPYSNQPQHF.

The chain is built from TRBV7-2 and TRBJ2-1; unclear D gene. The length of the CDR3 is 12 residues. Trimming removed 1 base at V and 12 bases at J, with 10 bases between. Germline V lookup: CDR1 SGHTA, CDR2 FQGNSA. DNA for the CDR3: TGTGCCAGCAGCTTAGGACAACCTATGCAGTTCTTC. It specifies CASSLGQPMQFF.

This clonotype was seen many times. The chain uses TRBV7-9 and TRBJ2-5, with D perhaps matching TRBD2 (6 bases). Trimming left V 1 base short and J 5 bases short, with 11 bases between. The CDR3 is 14 amino acids. CDR1 and CDR2 from the germline V gene are SEHNR and FQNEAQ (reference sequence). CDR3 sequence reads: CASSLETRQETQYF. The CDR3 region has the DNA TGTGCCAGCAGCTTAGAGACTAGACAGGAGACCCAGTACTTC.

This clonotype was picked up a small number of times. V and J are TRBV5-1 and TRBJ1-1; D ambiguous. Germline V CDR1 and CDR2: SGHRS, YFSETQ. Trimming removed 2 bases at V and 0 bases at J, with 11 bases between. The CDR3 loop spans 15 amino acids. The CDR3 protein is CASSFGQVMNTEAFF. The CDR3 DNA reads as TGCGCCAGCAGCTTTGGGCAGGTCATGAACACTGAAGCTTTCTTT.

V is TRBV5-1 and J is TRBJ2-6; 12 bases are a match to TRBD1. V dropped 6 bases and J dropped 3; count of bases not matched to a gene: 4. The germline CDR1 and CDR2 sequences are SGHRS and YFSETQ. The CDR3 spans 16 residues. The CDR3: CASTGTGGVGANVLTF. In DNA, the CDR3 is TGCGCCAGCACCGGGACAGGGGGCGTTGGGGCCAACGTCCTGACTTTC.

The chain is built from TRBV9 and TRBJ2-1; 9 bases line up with TRBD1. CDR1 is SGDLS, CDR2 YYNGEE, per germline. The CDR3 spans 16 residues. With 4 bases clipped from V and 4 bases from J, the junction kept 9 bases outside the gene matches. The CDR3, as DNA: TGTGCCAGCAGCTGGAGACTGGGACAGGGATACAATGAGCAGTTCTTC. Its protein is CASSWRLGQGYNEQFF.

This clonotype was found a few times. This chain connects TRBV25-1 to TRBJ2-1; D unclear. Trimming removed 3 bases at V and 4 bases at J, with 13 bases between. The V gene's germline CDR1 is MGHDK and CDR2 SYGVNS. The CDR3 spans 15 residues. DNA of the CDR3: TGTGCCAGCAGTGACAGGTTTCTAGGATACAATGAGCAGTTCTTC. Translated, it gives CASSDRFLGYNEQFF.

This clonotype was seen more than once but under ten times. The chain combines TRBV12-3 or TRBV12-4 with TRBJ2-3, with a tentative D call TRBD1 (6 bases). V was clipped by 4 bases and J by 2 bases, with 25 bases between them. This CDR3 has 19 residues. The chain's CDR3 is CASSSTVIQGHLPTDTQYF. DNA for the CDR3: TGTGCCAGCAGTTCTACAGTGATCCAGGGACACCTACCCACAGATACGCAGTATTTT.

This chain links TRBV29-1 with TRBJ1-1; no definite D call. The CDR3 spans 11 residues. Germline CDR1 is SQVTM and CDR2 is ANQGSEA. The CDR3 nucleotides read TGCAGTCTCAGCTTGAACACTGAAGCTTTCTTT. It codes for CSLSLNTEAFF. The full variable domain, in which reference TRBV29-1 and TRBJ1-1 provide the parts outside the CDR3, is SAVISQKPSRDICQRGTSLTIQCQVDSQVTMMFWYRQQPGQSLTLIATANQGSEATYESGFVIDKFPISRPNLTFSTLTVSNMSPEDSSIYLCSLSLNTEAFFGQGTRLTVV.

Only a few counts were recorded for this clonotype. The chain carries TRBV25-1 and TRBJ2-7; TRBD2 aligns across 10 bases. Germline CDR1 is MGHDK and CDR2 is SYGVNS. This CDR3 contains 17 residues. V shed 0 bases, J shed 0 bases, and the junction held 5 bases outside the gene matches. CDR3 residues: CASSEYILAGGSYEQYF. DNA for the CDR3: TGTGCCAGCAGTGAATATATATTAGCGGGAGGCTCCTACGAGCAGTACTTC.

This clonotype has more than one count but fewer than ten. This chain joins TRBV7-2 and TRBJ2-3, with 10 bases lining up with TRBD2. Unmatched junction bases numbered 10, after V lost 5 bases and J lost 2 bases. Germline values: CDR1 SGHTA, CDR2 FQGNSA. The CDR3 consists of 17 residues. The chain's CDR3 is CASSRRVAGGFTDTQYF. The CDR3 DNA is TGTGCCAGCAGCCGACGGGTAGCGGGAGGTTTCACAGATACGCAGTATTTT.

This chain connects TRBV6-2 or TRBV6-3 to TRBJ2-1; 8 bases align to TRBD1. Trimming removed 2 bases from V and 6 bases from J; junction bases left unmatched: 12. CDR3 length equals 17 residues. CDR1 and CDR2 (germline): MNHEY, SVGEGT. The CDR3 DNA sequence: TGTGCCAGCAGTTACAGGGCAGGGGGCCGAGCCATCAATGAGCAGTTCTTC. This translates into CASSYRAGGRAINEQFF.

Worth noting for this clonotype: Since no conserved phenylalanine or tryptophan closes the CDR3, a read error is the likely cause. The chain recombines TRBV20-1 with TRBJ1-1, with D unresolved. Trimming pared 3 bases from V and 1 base from J, leaving 9 bases between. The CDR3 contains 13 residues. CDR1 DFQATT and CDR2 SNEGSKA come from the germline V gene (reference sequence). The CDR3 region has the DNA TGCAGTGCTAGGTCGGTCACGAACACTGAAGCTTTCTAT. Translating it yields CSARSVTNTEAFY.

This clonotype has just a few counts. This chain links TRBV12-3 or TRBV12-4 with TRBJ1-2; D not certain. The CDR3 spans 12 residues. V was pared by 7 bases and J by 3 bases, with 9 bases between. CDR3 region: CASTPGYYGYTF. CDR3 DNA sequence: TGTGCCAGCACCCCGGGGTACTATGGCTACACCTTC.

At least ten counts were recorded for this clonotype. The rearrangement links TRBV5-1 to TRBJ2-1; TRBD1 or TRBD2 may be the D gene (5 bases each). Germline V gene sequence: CDR1 SGHRS, CDR2 YFSETQ. V was clipped by 0 bases and J by 0 bases, with 7 bases between them. This CDR3 is 15 amino acids long. The CDR3 spells CASSLGGTSYNEQFF. CDR3 DNA: TGCGCCAGCAGCTTGGGTGGGACCTCCTACAATGAGCAGTTCTTC.

This clonotype has more than one count but fewer than ten. CDR3 protein: CATSKTYPGQYNSPLHF. The CDR3 DNA is TGTGCCACCAGCAAAACATATCCGGGACAATATAATTCACCCCTCCACTTT. This sequence joins TRBV15 and TRBJ1-6; TRBD1 is a possible D gene (6 bases). Trimming took 4 bases from V and 4 from J, leaving 17 bases between them. CDR1 and CDR2 (germline): LNHNV, YYDKDF (reference sequence). CDR3 length: 17 residues.

This clonotype was seen only a few times. The rearrangement links TRBV20-1 to TRBJ2-7; 7 bases agree with TRBD2. CDR1 is DFQATT, CDR2 SNEGSKA, per germline (reference sequence). V lost 6 bases, J lost 0 bases, and 11 bases stayed unmatched. CDR3 length: 15 residues. The CDR3 here is CSAEPSGLSSYEQYF. Written as DNA, the CDR3 is TGCAGTGCCGAACCTTCGGGACTAAGCTCCTACGAGCAGTACTTC.

This chain joins TRBV5-1 and TRBJ2-7; a weak D match, TRBD2 (6 bases). The CDR3 contains 18 residues. Per the germline V gene, CDR1 is SGHRS and CDR2 is YFSETQ. Deletions cut 0 bases from V and 3 bases from J, with 22 bases between. The CDR3 reads CASSLAGGLKRNNYEQYF. CDR3 DNA sequence: TGCGCCAGCAGCTTGGCCGGAGGGTTGAAACGAAATAACTACGAGCAGTACTTC.